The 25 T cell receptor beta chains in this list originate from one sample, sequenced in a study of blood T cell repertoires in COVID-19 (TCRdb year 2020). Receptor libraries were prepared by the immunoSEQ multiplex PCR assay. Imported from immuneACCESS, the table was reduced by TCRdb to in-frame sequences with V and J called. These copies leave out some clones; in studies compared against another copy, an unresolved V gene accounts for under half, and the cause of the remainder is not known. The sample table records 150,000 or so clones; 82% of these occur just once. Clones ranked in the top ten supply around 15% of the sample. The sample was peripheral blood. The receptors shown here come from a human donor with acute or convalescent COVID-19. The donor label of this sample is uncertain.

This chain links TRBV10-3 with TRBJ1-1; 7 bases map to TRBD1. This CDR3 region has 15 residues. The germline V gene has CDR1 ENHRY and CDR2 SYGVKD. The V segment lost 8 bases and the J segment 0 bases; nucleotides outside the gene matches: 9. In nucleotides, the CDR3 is TGTGCCATCGCTGCCCGGGACAGCATGAACACTGAAGCTTTCTTT. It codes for CAIAARDSMNTEAFF.

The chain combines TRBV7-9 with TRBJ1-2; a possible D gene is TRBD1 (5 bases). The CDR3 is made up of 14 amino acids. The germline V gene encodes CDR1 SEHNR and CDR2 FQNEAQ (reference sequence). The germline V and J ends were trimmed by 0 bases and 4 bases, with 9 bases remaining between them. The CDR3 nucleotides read TGTGCCAGCAGCTTAGCTGACAGACCCTATGGCTACACCTTC. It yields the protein CASSLADRPYGYTF.

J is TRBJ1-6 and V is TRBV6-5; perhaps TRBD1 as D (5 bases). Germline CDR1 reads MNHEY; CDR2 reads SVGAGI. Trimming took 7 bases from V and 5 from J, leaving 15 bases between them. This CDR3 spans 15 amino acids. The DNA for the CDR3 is TGTGCCAGCACTCTTTACGGGGGGGATAATTCACCCCTCCACTTT. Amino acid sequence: CASTLYGGDNSPLHF.

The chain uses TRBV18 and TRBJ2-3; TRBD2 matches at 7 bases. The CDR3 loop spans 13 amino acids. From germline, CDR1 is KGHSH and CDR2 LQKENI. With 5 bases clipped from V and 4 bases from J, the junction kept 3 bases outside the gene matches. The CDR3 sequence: CASSGTSADTQYF. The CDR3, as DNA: TGTGCCAGCTCAGGAACTAGCGCAGATACGCAGTATTTT.

The CDR3 sequence is CASSLLWENSPLHF. CDR3 coding DNA: TGTGCCAGCAGCTTGTTGTGGGAGAATTCACCCCTCCACTTT. The chain joins TRBV5-4 to TRBJ1-6; no reliable D call. The germline V gene has CDR1 SGHNT and CDR2 YYREEE (reference sequence). V shed 1 base and J shed 7 bases, with 9 bases lying between them. The CDR3 spans 14 residues.

The CDR3 sequence is CASSLDRNTGELFF. As DNA, the CDR3 is TGCGCCAGCAGCTTGGACAGGAACACCGGGGAGCTGTTTTTT. The chain recombines TRBV5-1 with TRBJ2-2; D unclear. The CDR3 contains 14 residues. In germline, CDR1 is SGHRS, CDR2 YFSETQ. The germline V and J ends were trimmed by 0 bases and 1 base, with 4 bases remaining between them.

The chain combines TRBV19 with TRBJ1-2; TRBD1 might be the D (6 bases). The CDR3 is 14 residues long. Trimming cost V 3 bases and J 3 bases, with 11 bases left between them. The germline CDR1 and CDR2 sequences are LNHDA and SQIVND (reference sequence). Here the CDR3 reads CASSIQQGYYGYTF. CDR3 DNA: TGTGCCAGTAGTATTCAGCAGGGGTACTATGGCTACACCTTC.

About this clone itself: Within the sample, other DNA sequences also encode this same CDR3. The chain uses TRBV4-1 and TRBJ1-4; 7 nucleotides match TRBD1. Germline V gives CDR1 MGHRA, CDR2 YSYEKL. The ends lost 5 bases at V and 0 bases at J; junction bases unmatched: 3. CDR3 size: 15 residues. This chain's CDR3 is CASSLGQPTNEKLFF. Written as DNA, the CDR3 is TGCGCCAGCAGCTTGGGACAGCCAACTAATGAAAAACTGTTTTTT.

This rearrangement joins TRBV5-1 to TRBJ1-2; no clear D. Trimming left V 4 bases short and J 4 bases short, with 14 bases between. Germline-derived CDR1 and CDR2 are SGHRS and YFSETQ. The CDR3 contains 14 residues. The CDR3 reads CASSHGLSPYGYTF. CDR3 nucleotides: TGCGCCAGCAGCCACGGACTGTCGCCCTATGGCTACACCTTC.

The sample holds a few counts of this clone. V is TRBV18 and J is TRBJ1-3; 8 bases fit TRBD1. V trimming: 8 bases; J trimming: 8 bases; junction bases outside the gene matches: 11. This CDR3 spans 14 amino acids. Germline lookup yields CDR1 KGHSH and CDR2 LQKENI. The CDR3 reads CASGAGGAQDTIYF. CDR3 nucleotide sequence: TGTGCCAGCGGGGCAGGGGGCGCCCAGGACACCATATATTTT.

The DNA for the CDR3 is TGTGCCAGCAGCTTAGATGGAGAATCCCAAGAGACCCAGTACTTC. Its protein product is CASSLDGESQETQYF. The chain has TRBV7-7 and TRBJ2-5; D gene uncertain. Germline lookup yields CDR1 SSHAT and CDR2 FNYEAQ (reference sequence). The CDR3 contains 15 residues. Between the trimmed V and J ends, which lost 1 base and 1 base, there was a span of 10 bases.

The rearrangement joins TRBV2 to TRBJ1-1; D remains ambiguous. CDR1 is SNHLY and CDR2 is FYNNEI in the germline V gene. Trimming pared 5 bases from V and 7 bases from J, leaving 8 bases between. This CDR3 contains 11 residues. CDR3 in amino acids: CASSPVYEAFF. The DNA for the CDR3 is TGTGCCAGCAGTCCCGTCTATGAAGCTTTCTTT.

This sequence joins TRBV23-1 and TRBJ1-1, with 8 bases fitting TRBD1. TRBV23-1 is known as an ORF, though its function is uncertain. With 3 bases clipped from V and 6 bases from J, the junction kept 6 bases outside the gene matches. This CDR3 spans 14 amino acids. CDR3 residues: CASSHLRTGSEAFF. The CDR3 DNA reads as TGCGCCAGCAGTCATCTACGGACAGGGTCTGAAGCTTTCTTT.

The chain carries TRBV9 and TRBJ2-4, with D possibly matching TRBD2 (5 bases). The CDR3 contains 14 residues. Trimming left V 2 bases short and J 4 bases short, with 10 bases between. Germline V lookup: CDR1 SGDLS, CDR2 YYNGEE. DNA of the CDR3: TGTGCCAGCAGCGTCAAGGAGGCGAAAAACATTCAGTACTTC. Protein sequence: CASSVKEAKNIQYF.

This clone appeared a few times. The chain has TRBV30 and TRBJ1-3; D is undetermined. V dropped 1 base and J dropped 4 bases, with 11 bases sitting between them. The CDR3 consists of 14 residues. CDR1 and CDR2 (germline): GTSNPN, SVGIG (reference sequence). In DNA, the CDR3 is TGTGCCTGGAGTGGTGTGGTGGCCGGAAACACCATATATTTT. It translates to CAWSGVVAGNTIYF.

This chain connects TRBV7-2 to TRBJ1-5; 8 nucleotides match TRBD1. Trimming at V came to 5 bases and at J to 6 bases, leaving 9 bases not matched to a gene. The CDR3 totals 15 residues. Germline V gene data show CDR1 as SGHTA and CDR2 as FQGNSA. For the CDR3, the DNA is TGTGCCAGCAGCCCGCGACAGGGGCGGGCTCAGCCCCAGCATTTT. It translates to CASSPRQGRAQPQHF.

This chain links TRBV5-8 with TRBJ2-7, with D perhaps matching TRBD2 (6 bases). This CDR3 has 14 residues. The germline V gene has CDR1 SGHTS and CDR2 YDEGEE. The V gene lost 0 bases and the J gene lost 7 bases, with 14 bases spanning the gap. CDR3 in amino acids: CASSLEARGKEQYF. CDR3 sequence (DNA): TGTGCCAGCAGCTTGGAGGCGCGGGGTAAGGAGCAGTACTTC.

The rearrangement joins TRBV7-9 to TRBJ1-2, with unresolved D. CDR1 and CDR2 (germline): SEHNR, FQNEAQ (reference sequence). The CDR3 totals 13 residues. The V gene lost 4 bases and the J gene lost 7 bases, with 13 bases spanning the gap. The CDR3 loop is CASSSAGVGGYTF. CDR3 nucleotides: TGTGCCAGCAGCTCAGCCGGGGTTGGTGGCTACACCTTC.

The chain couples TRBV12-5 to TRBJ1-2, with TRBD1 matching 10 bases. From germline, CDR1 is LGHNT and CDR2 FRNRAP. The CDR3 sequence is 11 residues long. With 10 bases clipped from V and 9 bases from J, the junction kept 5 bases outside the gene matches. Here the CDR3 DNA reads TGTGCTAAACGGGACAGGGGAAGCTACACCTTC. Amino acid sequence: CAKRDRGSYTF.

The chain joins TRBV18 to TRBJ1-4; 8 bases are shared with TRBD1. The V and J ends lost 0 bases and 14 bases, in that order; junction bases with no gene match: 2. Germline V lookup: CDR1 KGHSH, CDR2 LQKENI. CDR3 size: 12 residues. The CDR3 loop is CASSPPTGVLFF. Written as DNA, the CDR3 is TGTGCCAGCTCACCACCGACAGGGGTTCTGTTTTTT.

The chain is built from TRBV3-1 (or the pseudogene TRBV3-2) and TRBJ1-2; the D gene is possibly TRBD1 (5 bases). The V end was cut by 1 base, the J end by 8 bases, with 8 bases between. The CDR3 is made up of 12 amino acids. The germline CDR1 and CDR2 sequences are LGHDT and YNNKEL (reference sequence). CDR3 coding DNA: TGTGCCAGCAGCCAAGTACCAGGGGGCTACACCTTC. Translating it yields CASSQVPGGYTF.

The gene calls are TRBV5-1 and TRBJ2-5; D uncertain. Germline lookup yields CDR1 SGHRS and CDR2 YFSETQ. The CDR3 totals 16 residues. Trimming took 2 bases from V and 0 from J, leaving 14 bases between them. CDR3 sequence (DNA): TGCGCCAGCAGCTTAGTTGTCGCCGGGTACCAAGAGACCCAGTACTTC. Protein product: CASSLVVAGYQETQYF.

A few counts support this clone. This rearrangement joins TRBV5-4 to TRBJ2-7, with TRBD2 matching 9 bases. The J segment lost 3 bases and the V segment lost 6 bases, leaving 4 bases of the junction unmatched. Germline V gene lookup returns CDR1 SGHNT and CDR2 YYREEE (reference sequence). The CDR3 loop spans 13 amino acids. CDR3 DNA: TGTGCCAGCAAGAAGCGGGGGGACTACGAGCAGTACTTC. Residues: CASKKRGDYEQYF.

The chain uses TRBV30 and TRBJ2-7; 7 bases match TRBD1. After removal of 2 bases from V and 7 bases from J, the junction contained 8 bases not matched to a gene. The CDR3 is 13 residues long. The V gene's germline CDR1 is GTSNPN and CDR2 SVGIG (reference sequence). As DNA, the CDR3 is TGTGCCTGGAGTTCCGGACAGGAGTGGGAGCAGTACTTC. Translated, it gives CAWSSGQEWEQYF.

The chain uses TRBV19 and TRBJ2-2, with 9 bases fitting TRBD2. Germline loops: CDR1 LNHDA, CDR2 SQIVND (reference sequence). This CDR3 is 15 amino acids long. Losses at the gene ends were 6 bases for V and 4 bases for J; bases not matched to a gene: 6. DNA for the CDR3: TGTGCCAGTAGACGAGCGGGGGGAATCACCGGGGAGCTGTTTTTT. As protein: CASRRAGGITGELFF.